The 14 T cell receptor beta chains below all came from one sample that was sequenced in a study of T cell responses to AZD1222 COVID-19 vaccine. Assay: immunoSEQ multiplex PCR; the TCRdb copy retains only in-frame clones and omits some. Of roughly 150,000 clones listed, approximately 90% are singletons. Sequences were derived from peripheral blood, sampled on day 0 of AZD1222 vaccination. Receptors were obtained from an adult in good health.

This rearrangement joins TRBV7-9 to TRBJ1-3, with 10 bases matching TRBD1. The CDR3 is 15 amino acids. Germline lookup yields CDR1 SEHNR and CDR2 FQNEAQ (reference sequence). Trimming cost V 3 bases and J 5 bases; bases outside gene matches: 4. The CDR3 DNA reads TGTGCCAGCAGCTTCCGGGACAGGGGTCGAAACACCATATATTTT. Translation gives CASSFRDRGRNTIYF.

The chain recombines TRBV12-1 with TRBJ2-3; the table's D call, TRBD1, has no DNA check behind it. TRBV12-1 is listed as a pseudogene. The CDR3 has 15 residues. CDR3 coding DNA: TGTGCCAGCAGCAGACAGGGAGGTCGCACAGATACGCAGTATTTT. It translates to CASSRQGGRTDTQYF.

This clone was found a few times. This CDR3 reads CASSQVEGIYEQYF. The CDR3 DNA reads TGTGCCAGCAGCCAAGTGGAAGGGATCTACGAGCAGTACTTC. This rearrangement joins TRBV3-1 (or the pseudogene TRBV3-2) to TRBJ2-7; D remains ambiguous. The CDR3 has 14 amino acids. CDR1 and CDR2 from the germline V gene are LGHDT and YNNKEL (reference sequence). Trimming pared 1 base from V and 3 bases from J, leaving 10 bases between.

This chain joins TRBV5-5 and TRBJ1-2; 7 bases line up with TRBD1. Germline assignment: CDR1 SGHKS and CDR2 YYEKEE (reference sequence). The CDR3 runs 15 residues. Losses at the gene ends were 4 bases for V and 0 bases for J; bases not matched to a gene: 6. The CDR3 DNA reads as TGTGCCAGCAGCCCAAACGACAGGGCTAACTATGGCTACACCTTC. Its translation is CASSPNDRANYGYTF. The full variable domain, in which reference TRBV5-5 and TRBJ1-2 provide the parts outside the CDR3, is DAGVTQSPTHLIKTRGQQVTLRCSPISGHKSVSWYQQVLGQGPQFIFQYYEKEERGRGNFPDRFSARQFPNYSSELNVNALLLGDSALYLCASSPNDRANYGYTFGSGTRLTVV.

The CDR3 DNA is TGTGCCAGCAGCCCCGGGACTAGCGGGATCGAGACCCAGTACTTC. Amino acid sequence: CASSPGTSGIETQYF. The chain recombines TRBV7-9 with TRBJ2-5; 13 bases match TRBD2. Trimming took 5 bases from V and 5 from J; bases not matched to a gene: 5. There are 15 residues in the CDR3. CDR1 and CDR2 (germline): SEHNR, FQNEAQ (reference sequence). The full variable domain, rest sourced from reference TRBV7-9 and TRBJ2-5, is DTGVSQNPRHKITKRGQNVTFRCDPISEHNRLYWYRQTLGQGPEFLTYFQNEAQLEKSRLLSDRFSAERPKGSFSTLEIQRTEQGDSAMYLCASSPGTSGIETQYFGPGTRLLVL.

For the CDR3, the DNA is TGTGCCAGCAGCTTAGGGGGCTATGGCTACACCTTC. This gives the protein CASSLGGYGYTF. The chain combines TRBV7-2 with TRBJ1-2, with D uncertain. V dropped 1 base and J dropped 4 bases, with 4 bases sitting between them. The CDR3 contains 12 residues. Germline V gene sequence: CDR1 SGHTA, CDR2 FQGNSA.

The chain couples TRBV10-3 to TRBJ2-1; D might be TRBD1 (6 bases). Germline lookup yields CDR1 ENHRY and CDR2 SYGVKD. This CDR3 spans 13 amino acids. Trimming removed 4 bases at V and 7 bases at J, with 11 bases between. Here the CDR3 reads CAISVEQGNEQFF. In nucleotides, the CDR3 is TGTGCCATCAGTGTCGAACAGGGTAATGAGCAGTTCTTC.

The CDR3 loop reads CASSKLRGQGRQPQHF. For the CDR3, the DNA is TGTGCCAGCAGCAAACTTCGCGGGCAGGGCAGGCAGCCCCAGCATTTT. The J gene is TRBJ1-5, the V gene TRBV27; a possible D gene is TRBD1 (5 bases). The CDR3 is 16 residues long. With 6 bases removed from V and 7 bases from J, the gap between germline ends came to 22 bases. Germline CDR1 MNHEY, CDR2 SMNVEV (reference sequence).

The chain is built from TRBV19 and TRBJ1-5; D gene uncertain. The CDR3 is made up of 14 amino acids. Germline CDR1 reads LNHDA; CDR2 reads SQIVND (reference sequence). V lost 6 bases and J lost 4, with 13 bases in between. CDR3 coding DNA: TGTGCCAGTAGAGGGTCGGACGGTAATCAGCCCCAGCATTTT. It is translated as CASRGSDGNQPQHF.

This clone has only one observation. The V gene is TRBV2, the J gene TRBJ2-2; 16 bases are a match to TRBD2. Trimming removed 4 bases from V and 4 bases from J; junction bases left unmatched: 9. CDR3 length: 19 residues. Germline lookup yields CDR1 SNHLY and CDR2 FYNNEI. CDR3 residues: CASSVNKGLAGGVTGELFF. DNA of the CDR3: TGTGCCAGCAGTGTTAACAAGGGACTAGCGGGAGGGGTCACCGGGGAGCTGTTTTTT.

This sequence joins TRBV25-1 and TRBJ1-2; the match to TRBD1 covers 8 bases. The CDR3 spans 13 residues. With V trimmed by 7 bases and J by 4 bases, 5 bases remained unmatched. Germline V gene data show CDR1 as MGHDK and CDR2 as SYGVNS. CDR3 sequence (DNA): TGTGCCAGCACTCAAACAGGGGGCTATGGCTACACCTTC. This codes for CASTQTGGYGYTF.

The chain joins TRBV11-2 to TRBJ2-2; 8 bases match TRBD2. The germline gives CDR1 SGHAT, CDR2 FQNNGV. The CDR3 loop spans 16 amino acids. The V gene end was trimmed by 2 bases and the J gene end by 3 bases; junction bases not matched to a gene: 5. The CDR3 spells CASSLLAGDYTGELFF. The CDR3 bases are TGTGCCAGCAGCTTACTAGCGGGTGACTACACCGGGGAGCTGTTTTTT.

This chain joins TRBV9 and TRBJ2-1; D unresolved. This CDR3 spans 11 amino acids. Germline V lookup: CDR1 SGDLS, CDR2 YYNGEE. V shed 0 bases and J shed 10 bases, with 5 bases lying between them. DNA of the CDR3: TGTGCCAGCAGCGTAGTAGGGGAGCAGTTCTTC. It yields the protein CASSVVGEQFF.

This sequence joins TRBV7-9 and TRBJ2-1; perhaps TRBD2 as D (5 bases). Germline CDR1 SEHNR, CDR2 FQNEAQ (reference sequence). Trimming shortened V by 5 bases and J by 0 bases, and 14 bases separated the two germline ends. CDR3 length: 16 amino acids. The CDR3 sequence: CASSRQTTSSYNEQFF. The CDR3 coding sequence is TGTGCCAGCAGCCGGCAGACTACGAGCTCCTACAATGAGCAGTTCTTC.